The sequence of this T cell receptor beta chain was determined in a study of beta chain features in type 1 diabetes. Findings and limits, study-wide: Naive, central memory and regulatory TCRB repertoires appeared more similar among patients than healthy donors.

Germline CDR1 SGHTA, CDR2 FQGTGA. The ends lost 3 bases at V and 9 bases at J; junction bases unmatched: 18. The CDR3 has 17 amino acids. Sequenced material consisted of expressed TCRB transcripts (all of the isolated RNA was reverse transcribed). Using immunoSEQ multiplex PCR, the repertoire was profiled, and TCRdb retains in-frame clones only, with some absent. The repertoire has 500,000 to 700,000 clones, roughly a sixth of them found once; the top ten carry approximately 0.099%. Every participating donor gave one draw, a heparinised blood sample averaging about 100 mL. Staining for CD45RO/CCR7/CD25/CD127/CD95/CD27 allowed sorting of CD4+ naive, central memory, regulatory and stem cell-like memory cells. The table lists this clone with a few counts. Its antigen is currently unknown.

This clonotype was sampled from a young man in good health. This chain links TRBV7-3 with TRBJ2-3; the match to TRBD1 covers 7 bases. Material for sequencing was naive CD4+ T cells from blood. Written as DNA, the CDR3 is TGTGCCAGCAGCTTCACAGGGACAGCGCTCCACACAGGGACGCAGTATTTT. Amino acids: CASSFTGTALHTGTQYF.